This passage covers 19 T cell receptor beta chains from one sample sequenced in a study of shared clonotypes between healthy human individuals. Sequencing used immunoSEQ multiplex PCR; TCRdb keeps in-frame clones, though not all of them. This sample has roughly 1 million clones; around 76% occur once, and the top ten carry 1.2% to 1.5%. The sample taken for sequencing was memory CD4+ T cells sorted from blood. Stated subset: CD45RA-negative fraction. These receptors were obtained from a man between 18 and 29 years old in good health.

The V call is TRBV5-1, the J call TRBJ2-6; no clear D gene. The CDR3 has 16 residues. The germline V gene has CDR1 SGHRS and CDR2 YFSETQ. Trimming left V 4 bases short and J 0 bases short, with 11 bases between. CDR3 nucleotides: TGCGCCAGCAGCATGGGCCGGACCTCTGGGGCCAACGTCCTGACTTTC. It translates to CASSMGRTSGANVLTF.

The chain joins TRBV9 to TRBJ2-5; 10 bases line up with TRBD2. Germline loops: CDR1 SGDLS, CDR2 YYNGEE. The ends lost 4 bases at V and 7 bases at J; junction bases unmatched: 7. The CDR3 sequence is 14 residues long. The CDR3 DNA sequence: TGTGCCAGCAGCAAAAGGACTAGCGGTACGACCCAGTACTTC. Translating it yields CASSKRTSGTTQYF.

This chain joins TRBV4-3 and TRBJ1-2, with TRBD1 matching over 10 bases. V lost 1 base to trimming and J lost 7 bases; unmatched junction nucleotides: 6. The length of the CDR3 is 15 residues. The germline gives CDR1 LGHNA, CDR2 YSLEER. CDR3 nucleotide sequence: TGCGCCAGCAGCCAAGGACAGGGGGCGCTGGGTGGCTACACCTTC. Amino acid sequence: CASSQGQGALGGYTF.

V and J are TRBV7-3 and TRBJ1-2; D is undetermined. This CDR3 contains 12 residues. V lost 1 base, J lost 8 bases, and 8 bases lay in between. Germline V gives CDR1 SGHTA, CDR2 FQGTGA. CDR3 in DNA: TGTGCCAGCAGCTTAAACGGAGAAGGCTACACCTTC. Residues: CASSLNGEGYTF.

The rearrangement links TRBV9 to TRBJ2-3, with 12 bases lining up with TRBD2. V shed 1 base, J shed 0 bases, and the junction held 6 bases outside the gene matches. Germline lookup yields CDR1 SGDLS and CDR2 YYNGEE. The length of the CDR3 is 18 residues. The CDR3 spells CASSVTSGGTLSTDTQYF. Written as DNA, the CDR3 is TGTGCCAGCAGCGTAACTAGCGGGGGGACCCTCAGCACAGATACGCAGTATTTT.

This clone was counted between two and nine times. V is TRBV7-2 and J is TRBJ2-1; weak D call: TRBD2 (5 bases). Per the germline V gene, CDR1 is SGHTA and CDR2 is FQGNSA. V lost 4 bases, J lost 5 bases, and 12 bases lay in between. The CDR3 spans 14 residues. This CDR3 reads CASSSPGLHNEQFF. CDR3 bases: TGTGCCAGCAGCTCACCCGGACTCCACAATGAGCAGTTCTTC. Full variable domain (missing parts from reference TRBV7-2 and TRBJ2-1): GAGVSQSPSNKVTEKGKDVELRCDPISGHTALYWYRQSLGQGLEFLIYFQGNSAPDKSGLPSDRFSAERTGGSVSTLTIQRTQQEDSAVYLCASSSPGLHNEQFFGPGTRLTVL.

This chain connects TRBV7-8 to TRBJ2-7, with 10 bases identical to TRBD2. The length of the CDR3 is 16 residues. Trimming removed 2 bases from V and 3 bases from J; junction bases left unmatched: 7. CDR1 SGHVS and CDR2 FQNEAQ come from the germline V gene. The CDR3 coding sequence is TGTGCCAGCAGCTTACGGGTAGCGGGAGGTTTCTACGAGCAGTACTTC. Translated, it gives CASSLRVAGGFYEQYF.

The table lists this clone with a count of one. The chain carries TRBV5-6 and TRBJ1-2, with TRBD1 matching 7 bases. The germline gives CDR1 SGHDT, CDR2 YYEEEE. The CDR3 is made up of 14 amino acids. V dropped 2 bases and J dropped 2; count of bases not matched to a gene: 3. The CDR3 loop is CASSFAGGNYGYTF. The CDR3 region has the DNA TGTGCCAGCAGCTTTGCAGGGGGGAACTATGGCTACACCTTC.

The chain employs TRBV5-5 and TRBJ2-3, with 9 nucleotides matching TRBD2. Germline V gene sequence: CDR1 SGHKS, CDR2 YYEKEE (reference sequence). The CDR3 is 16 amino acids. The trim removed 2 bases at V and 0 bases at J, leaving 4 bases unmatched. The CDR3 region is CASSFSGGASTDTQYF. CDR3 bases: TGTGCCAGCAGCTTTAGCGGGGGAGCTAGCACAGATACGCAGTATTTT. Using reference TRBV5-5 and TRBJ2-3 for the parts outside the CDR3, the full variable domain is DAGVTQSPTHLIKTRGQQVTLRCSPISGHKSVSWYQQVLGQGPQFIFQYYEKEERGRGNFPDRFSARQFPNYSSELNVNALLLGDSALYLCASSFSGGASTDTQYFGPGTRLTVL.

The rearrangement uses TRBV5-6 and TRBJ1-1; D is unclear. V was trimmed by 4 bases and J by 4 bases, leaving 17 bases between them. Germline lookup yields CDR1 SGHDT and CDR2 YYEEEE. This CDR3 has 15 residues. The CDR3 DNA sequence: TGTGCCAGCAGCGCCCGACGCCGAGGTAGCACTGAAGCTTTCTTT. Translation gives CASSARRRGSTEAFF.

In this sample, this clone turned up once. The chain recombines TRBV4-1 with TRBJ2-7; no clear D. With 3 bases removed from V and 12 bases from J, the gap between germline ends came to 15 bases. The CDR3 has 12 residues. Germline-derived CDR1 and CDR2 are MGHRA and YSYEKL. CDR3 residues: CASSHTLGPRYF. The CDR3 coding sequence is TGCGCCAGCAGCCATACATTGGGCCCGAGGTACTTC.

The chain is built from TRBV30 and TRBJ2-2; no clear D. Germline CDR1 is GTSNPN and CDR2 is SVGIG (reference sequence). V was pared by 4 bases and J by 4 bases, with 7 bases between. The CDR3 is 12 residues long. CDR3 coding DNA: TGTGCCTGGACTTGGCTCACCGGGGAGCTGTTTTTT. Its translation: CAWTWLTGELFF. The variable domain in full, with the rest retrieved from reference TRBV30 and TRBJ2-2, is SQTIHQWPATLVQPVGSPLSLECTVEGTSNPNLYWYRQAAGRGLQLLFYSVGIGQISSEVPQNLSASRPQDRQFILSSKKLLLSDSGFYLCAWTWLTGELFFGEGSRLTVL.

The rearrangement links TRBV28 to TRBJ1-5, with D perhaps matching TRBD1 (6 bases). The CDR3 totals 15 residues. CDR1 is MDHEN, CDR2 SYDVKM, per germline. Trimming shortened V by 5 bases and J by 2 bases, and 13 bases separated the two germline ends. This chain's CDR3 is CASSPTGRGNQPQHF. In DNA form, the CDR3 reads TGTGCCAGCAGTCCGACAGGCCGGGGCAATCAGCCCCAGCATTTT.

The chain employs TRBV7-8 and TRBJ2-3; perhaps TRBD2 as D (6 bases). The CDR3 contains 13 residues. V gave up 1 base and J gave up 12 bases, with 14 bases separating them. The V gene's germline CDR1 is SGHVS and CDR2 FQNEAQ. The CDR3, as DNA: TGTGCCAGCAGCTTAGGGGTGGGGACTCCCCAGTATTTT. The encoded protein is CASSLGVGTPQYF.

The rearrangement joins TRBV28 to TRBJ2-3; possibly TRBD2 for D (5 bases). The V gene's germline CDR1 is MDHEN and CDR2 SYDVKM. The CDR3 extends over 12 amino acids. Trimming stripped 7 bases from V and 5 bases from J, with 10 bases between. CDR3 sequence (DNA): TGTGCCAGCAACACCGGGGTAGATACGCAGTATTTT. Its protein product is CASNTGVDTQYF.

V and J are TRBV18 and TRBJ1-3, with a weak D call TRBD1 (6 bases). The length of the CDR3 is 15 residues. V gave up 2 bases and J gave up 1 base, with 9 bases separating them. Germline CDR1 reads KGHSH; CDR2 reads LQKENI. CDR3 sequence reads: CASSPNRDSGNTIYF. CDR3 nucleotides: TGTGCCAGCTCACCAAACAGGGATTCTGGAAACACCATATATTTT.

This clone was counted a single time. This chain links TRBV15 with TRBJ2-7; 10 bases map to TRBD2. The CDR3 contains 16 residues. V trimming: 0 bases; J trimming: 3 bases; junction bases outside the gene matches: 5. Germline CDR1 LNHNV, CDR2 YYDKDF (reference sequence). In nucleotides, the CDR3 is TGTGCCACCAGCAGAGATCTACCTAGCGGGAGCTACGAGCAGTACTTC. It translates to CATSRDLPSGSYEQYF.

This clone occurred a few times. The V gene is TRBV5-6, the J gene TRBJ2-2; 8 nucleotides agree with TRBD2. CDR3 length: 17 amino acids. Germline CDR1 is SGHDT and CDR2 is YYEEEE. V was pared by 0 bases and J by 5 bases, with 9 bases of the junction left unmatched. The CDR3: CASSLVPGLGPTGELFF. The CDR3 bases are TGTGCCAGCAGCTTGGTCCCGGGACTAGGTCCAACCGGGGAGCTGTTTTTT.

The gene calls are TRBV5-1 and TRBJ2-1; D perhaps matches TRBD1 (5 bases). In germline, CDR1 is SGHRS, CDR2 YFSETQ. The CDR3 runs 12 residues. V dropped 0 bases and J dropped 8 bases, with 6 bases sitting between them. The CDR3 coding sequence is TGCGCCAGCAGCTTGGAGGGGTATGAGCAGTTCTTC. This encodes CASSLEGYEQFF. Full variable domain (missing parts from reference TRBV5-1 and TRBJ2-1): KAGVTQTPRYLIKTRGQQVTLSCSPISGHRSVSWYQQTPGQGLQFLFEYFSETQRNKGNFPGRFSGRQFSNSRSEMNVSTLELGDSALYLCASSLEGYEQFFGPGTRLTVL.